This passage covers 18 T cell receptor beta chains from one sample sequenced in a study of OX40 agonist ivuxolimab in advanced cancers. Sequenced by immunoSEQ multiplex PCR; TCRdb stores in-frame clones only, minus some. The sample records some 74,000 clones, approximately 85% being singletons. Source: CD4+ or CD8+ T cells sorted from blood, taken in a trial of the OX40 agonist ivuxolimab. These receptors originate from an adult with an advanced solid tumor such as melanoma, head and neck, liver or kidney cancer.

This CDR3 is CASSLDEVMNTEAFF. DNA of the CDR3: TGTGCCAGCAGCTTAGATGAAGTTATGAACACTGAAGCTTTCTTT. The rearrangement uses TRBV7-8 and TRBJ1-1; D is uncertain. Per the germline V gene, CDR1 is SGHVS and CDR2 is FQNEAQ. V lost 1 base to trimming and J lost 0 bases, with 9 bases between them. CDR3 length: 15 amino acids.

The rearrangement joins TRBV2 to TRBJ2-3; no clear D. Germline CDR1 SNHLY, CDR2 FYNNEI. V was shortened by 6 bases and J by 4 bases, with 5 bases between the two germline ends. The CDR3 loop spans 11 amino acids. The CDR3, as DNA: TGTGCCAGCAGGGTTGCAGATACGCAGTATTTT. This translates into CASRVADTQYF. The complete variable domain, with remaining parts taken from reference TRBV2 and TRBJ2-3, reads EPEVTQTPSHQVTQMGQEVILRCVPISNHLYFYWYRQILGQKVEFLVSFYNNEISEKSEIFDDQFSVERPDGSNFTLKIRSTKLEDSAMYFCASRVADTQYFGPGTRLTVL.

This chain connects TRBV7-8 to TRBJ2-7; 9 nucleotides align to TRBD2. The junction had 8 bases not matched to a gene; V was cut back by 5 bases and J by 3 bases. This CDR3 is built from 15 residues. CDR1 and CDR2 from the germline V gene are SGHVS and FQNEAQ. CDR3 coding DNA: TGTGCCAGCAGCAATAAGCGGGAGGTATTCTACGAGCAGTACTTC. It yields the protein CASSNKREVFYEQYF.

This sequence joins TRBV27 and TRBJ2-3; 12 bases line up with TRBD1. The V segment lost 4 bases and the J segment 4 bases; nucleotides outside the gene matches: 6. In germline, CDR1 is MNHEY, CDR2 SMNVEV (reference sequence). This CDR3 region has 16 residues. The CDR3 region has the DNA TGTGCCAGCAGTTACTCCGGGACAGGGGGCGCAGATACGCAGTATTTT. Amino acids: CASSYSGTGGADTQYF.

The CDR3 region is CASSRASGELFF. The DNA of the CDR3 is TGTGCCAGTAGCCGGGCGAGCGGGGAGCTGTTTTTT. This chain connects TRBV19 to TRBJ2-2; D is ambiguous. Germline V gives CDR1 LNHDA, CDR2 SQIVND (reference sequence). V was pared by 6 bases and J by 7 bases, with 9 bases between. This CDR3 is 12 amino acids long.

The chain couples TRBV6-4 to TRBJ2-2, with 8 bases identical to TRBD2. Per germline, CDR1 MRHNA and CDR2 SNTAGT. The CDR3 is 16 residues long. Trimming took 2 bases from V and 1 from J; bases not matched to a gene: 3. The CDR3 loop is CASSDTLAENTGELFF. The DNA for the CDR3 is TGTGCCAGCAGTGACACACTAGCGGAGAACACCGGGGAGCTGTTTTTT.

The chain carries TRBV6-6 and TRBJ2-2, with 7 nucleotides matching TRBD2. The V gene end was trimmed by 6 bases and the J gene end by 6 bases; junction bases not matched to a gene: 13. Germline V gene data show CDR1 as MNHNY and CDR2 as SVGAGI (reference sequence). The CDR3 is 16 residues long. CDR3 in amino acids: CASSPPGGSGAGELFF. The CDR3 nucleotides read TGTGCCAGCAGCCCCCCCGGGGGGAGCGGGGCCGGGGAGCTGTTTTTT.

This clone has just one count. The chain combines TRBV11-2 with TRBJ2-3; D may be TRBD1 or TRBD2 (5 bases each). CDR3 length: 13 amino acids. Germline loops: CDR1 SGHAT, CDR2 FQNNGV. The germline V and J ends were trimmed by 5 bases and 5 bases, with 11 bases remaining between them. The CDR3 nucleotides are TGTGCCAGCAGCCTGGGACGACTAGATACGCAGTATTTT. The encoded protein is CASSLGRLDTQYF.

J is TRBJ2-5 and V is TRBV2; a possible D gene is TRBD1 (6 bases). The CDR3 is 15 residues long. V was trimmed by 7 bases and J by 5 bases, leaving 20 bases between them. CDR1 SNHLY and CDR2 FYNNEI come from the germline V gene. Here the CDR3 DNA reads TGTGCCAGCACCGGAACAGGGCCGGTGCGGGAGACCCAGTACTTC. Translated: CASTGTGPVRETQYF.

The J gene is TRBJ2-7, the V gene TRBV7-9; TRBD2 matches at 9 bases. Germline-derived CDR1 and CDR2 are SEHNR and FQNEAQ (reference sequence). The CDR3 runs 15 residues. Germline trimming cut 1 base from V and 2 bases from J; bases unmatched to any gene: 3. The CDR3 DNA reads TGTGCCAGCAGCTTAGTCCTAGCGGGGACCTACGAGCAGTACTTC. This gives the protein CASSLVLAGTYEQYF.

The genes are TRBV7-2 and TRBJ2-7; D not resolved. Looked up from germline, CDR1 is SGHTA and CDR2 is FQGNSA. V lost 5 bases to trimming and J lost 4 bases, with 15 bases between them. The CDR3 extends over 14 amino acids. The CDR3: CASSQPSILYEQYF. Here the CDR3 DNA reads TGTGCCAGCAGCCAACCATCGATACTTTACGAGCAGTACTTC.

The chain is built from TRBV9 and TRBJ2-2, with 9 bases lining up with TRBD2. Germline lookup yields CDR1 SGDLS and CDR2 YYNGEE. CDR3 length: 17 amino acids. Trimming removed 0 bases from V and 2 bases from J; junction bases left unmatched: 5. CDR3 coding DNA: TGTGCCAGCAGCGTAGGGGCGGGAGGGCCAAACACCGGGGAGCTGTTTTTT. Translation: CASSVGAGGPNTGELFF.

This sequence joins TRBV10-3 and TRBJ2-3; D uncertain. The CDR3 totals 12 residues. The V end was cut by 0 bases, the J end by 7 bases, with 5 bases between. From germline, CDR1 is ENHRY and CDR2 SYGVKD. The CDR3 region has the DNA TGTGCCATCAGTGAGTCGGCTTATACGCAGTATTTT. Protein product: CAISESAYTQYF.

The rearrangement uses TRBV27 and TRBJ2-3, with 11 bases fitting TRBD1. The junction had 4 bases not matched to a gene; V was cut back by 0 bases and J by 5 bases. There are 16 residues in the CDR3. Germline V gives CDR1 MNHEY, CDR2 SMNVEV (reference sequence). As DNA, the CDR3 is TGTGCCAGCAGTTTATCCCCGGGACAGGGGGTAGATACGCAGTATTTT. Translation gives CASSLSPGQGVDTQYF.

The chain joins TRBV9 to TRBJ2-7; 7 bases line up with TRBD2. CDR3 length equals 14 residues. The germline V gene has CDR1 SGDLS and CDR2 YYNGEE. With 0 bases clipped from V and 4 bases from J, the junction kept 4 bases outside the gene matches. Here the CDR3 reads CASSVEISGYEQYF. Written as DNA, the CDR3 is TGTGCCAGCAGCGTAGAAATTAGCGGGTACGAGCAGTACTTC.

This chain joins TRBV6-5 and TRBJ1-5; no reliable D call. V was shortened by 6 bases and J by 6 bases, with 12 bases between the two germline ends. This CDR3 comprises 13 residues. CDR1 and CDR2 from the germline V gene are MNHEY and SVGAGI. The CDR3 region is CASSPGIFQPQHF. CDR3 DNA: TGTGCCAGCAGCCCGGGTATTTTTCAGCCCCAGCATTTT.

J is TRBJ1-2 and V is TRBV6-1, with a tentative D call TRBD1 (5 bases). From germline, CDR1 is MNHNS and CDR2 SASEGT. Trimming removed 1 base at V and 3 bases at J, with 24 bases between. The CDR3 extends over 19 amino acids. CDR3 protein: CASSEVTGTQVNWDYGYTF. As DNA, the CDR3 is TGTGCCAGCAGTGAAGTTACCGGGACGCAAGTGAATTGGGACTATGGCTACACCTTC.

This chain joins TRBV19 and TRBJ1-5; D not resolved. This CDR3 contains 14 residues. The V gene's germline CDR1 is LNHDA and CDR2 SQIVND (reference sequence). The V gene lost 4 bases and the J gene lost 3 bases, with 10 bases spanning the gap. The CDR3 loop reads CASSTRRFNQPQHF. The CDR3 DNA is TGTGCCAGTAGTACACGACGGTTCAATCAGCCCCAGCATTTT.